This TCR beta chain was retrieved from a study of cytomegalovirus exposure and HLA in healthy donors. Deletions cut 2 bases from V and 13 bases from J, with 17 bases between. CDR3 length: 14 amino acids. Germline CDR1 MDHEN, CDR2 SYDVKM. The PCR was carried out with 60 Vbeta primers and 13 Jbeta primers. The assay was immunoSEQ multiplex PCR, and TCRdb's table has in-frame clones only and misses some. The table records 150,000 to 200,000 clones, around 80% of them present only once. The rearrangement links TRBV28 to TRBJ1-4; D is undetermined. The clonotype was recovered from a woman between 50 and 59 years old in good health and CMV-seropositive. Sequenced: PBMCs. CDR3 nucleotides: TGTGCCAGCAGTTTACCCAGCCGAGGTGACGGACTGTTTTTT. Translated, it gives CASSLPSRGDGLFF.